These T cell receptor beta chains were read from a single sample in a study of blood T cell repertoires in COVID-19. Sequenced by immunoSEQ multiplex PCR; TCRdb stores in-frame clones only, minus some. The sample includes about 260,000 clones, more than 85% of them seen just once. The source material was peripheral blood. The receptors were gathered from a man aged 18 to 30 with active or convalescent COVID-19. CDR3s include the opening cysteine and the closing phenylalanine or tryptophan. A D gene is named only where the DNA matches it firmly. Clone size is stated in some rows and not others, as once, few, many or a class when expanded.

TRBV27	TRBJ2-3	.	TRBD1	TGTGCCAGCAGGGACAGGGGGCAGGGAGATACGCAGTATTTT	CASRDRGQGDTQYF
TRBV7-9	TRBJ2-5	.	TRBD1	TGTGCCAGCAGCTTACAAACAGGGGTTCAAGAGACCCAGTACTTC	CASSLQTGVQETQYF
TRBV3-1/TRBV3-2	TRBJ2-1	once	.	TGTGCCAGCAGCCTAAGGGGGGGGTTTGAGCAGTTCTTC	CASSLRGGFEQFF
TRBV30	TRBJ2-3	.	.	TGTGCCTGGAGGACGGGACAAGTCACAGATACGCAGTATTTT	CAWRTGQVTDTQYF
TRBV2	TRBJ1-1	.	.	TGTGCCAGCAGCAGGGGATACACTGAAGCTTTCTTT	CASSRGYTEAFF
TRBV11-1	TRBJ2-2	.	.	TGTGCCAGCAGCTTAGTAGGACAACCTCTCACCGGGGAGCTGTTTTTT	CASSLVGQPLTGELFF
TRBV3-1/TRBV3-2	TRBJ1-1	.	TRBD1	TGTGCCAGCAGCCACCGGGACAGGGGTATCGGCGGCACTGAAGCTTTCTTT	CASSHRDRGIGGTEAFF
TRBV15	TRBJ1-6	.	TRBD1	TGTGCCACCAGCAGAGATCCGGCAGGGGGTAATTCACCCCTCCACTTT	CATSRDPAGGNSPLHF
TRBV7-9	TRBJ1-5	.	.	TGTGCCAGCAGCCAGGTTCAGGGGATGCCCCAGCATTTT	CASSQVQGMPQHF
TRBV6-5	TRBJ1-2	.	TRBD1	TGTGCCAGCAGTTACGCGGGACAGGGTGCCTATGGCTACACCTTC	CASSYAGQGAYGYTF
TRBV3-1/TRBV3-2	TRBJ2-1	once	.	TGTGCCAGCAGCTCCCCGAGCTCCTACAATGAGCAGTTCTTC	CASSSPSSYNEQFF
TRBV19	TRBJ2-5	.	.	TGTGCCAGTAGCCCTGGGGCCAGAACTATCAGGGAGACCCAGTACTTC	CASSPGARTIRETQYF
TRBV29-1	TRBJ2-2	.	.	TGCAGCCCGGGACAGAACACCGGGGAGCTGTTTTTT	CSPGQNTGELFF
TRBV9	TRBJ2-5	.	.	TGTGCCAGCAGCCCCTTAACGGGGGTACAAGAGACCCAGTACTTC	CASSPLTGVQETQYF
TRBV12-3/TRBV12-4	TRBJ2-7	.	.	TGTGCCAGCAGTTTGCTAGCCGGTTACGAGCAGTACTTC	CASSLLAGYEQYF
TRBV4-2	TRBJ2-1	once	.	TGTGCCAGCAGCCAAGATAAGGGGGTTACGAACAATGAGCAGTTCTTC	CASSQDKGVTNNEQFF
TRBV9	TRBJ1-2	.	.	TGTGCCAGCAGCGTAGATGATAGGGAGCGACACTTCGGAGGCTACACCTTC	CASSVDDRERHFGGYTF
TRBV2	TRBJ2-1	.	.	TGTGCCAGCACAGGAGGGAATGAGCAGTTCTTC	CASTGGNEQFF